These 23 T cell receptor beta chains were sequenced from one sample in a study of blood T cell repertoires in COVID-19. Sequenced by immunoSEQ multiplex PCR; TCRdb stores in-frame clones only, minus some. Here the sample spans hundreds of thousands of clones, 83% being singletons. Sequenced material: peripheral blood. The receptor set was obtained from a woman between 45 and 60 years old who had recovered from COVID-19.

The chain is built from TRBV7-9 and TRBJ1-3, with a tentative D call TRBD1 (5 bases). The V gene lost 10 bases and the J gene lost 4 bases, with 14 bases spanning the gap. The CDR3 loop spans 13 amino acids. CDR1 is SEHNR and CDR2 is FQNEAQ in the germline V gene (reference sequence). CDR3 DNA: TGTGCCACCTTGCCCGGGGGAGGAAACACCATATATTTT. Translating it yields CATLPGGGNTIYF. The whole variable domain, filled in from reference TRBV7-9 and TRBJ1-3, reads DTGVSQNPRHKITKRGQNVTFRCDPISEHNRLYWYRQTLGQGPEFLTYFQNEAQLEKSRLLSDRFSAERPKGSFSTLEIQRTEQGDSAMYLCATLPGGGNTIYFGEGSWLTVV.

The chain links TRBV28 to TRBJ1-2; D is ambiguous. The CDR3 consists of 13 residues. Trimming removed 6 bases from V and 6 bases from J, with 14 bases in between. Germline V gene lookup returns CDR1 MDHEN and CDR2 SYDVKM. This CDR3 is CASSLAAGNGYTF. CDR3 sequence (DNA): TGTGCCAGCAGCTTAGCCGCAGGAAATGGCTACACCTTC.

This clone was counted a single time. The V and J genes are TRBV5-8 and TRBJ1-1; TRBD1 agrees at 9 bases. Germline-derived CDR1 and CDR2 are SGHTS and YDEGEE. The V gene end was trimmed by 4 bases and the J gene end by 7 bases; junction bases not matched to a gene: 8. The CDR3 contains 14 residues. In nucleotides, the CDR3 is TGTGCCAGCAGCGAGACAGGGGGTCTAGGTGAAGCTTTCTTT. Translated, it gives CASSETGGLGEAFF.

The chain uses TRBV15 and TRBJ1-6; 10 bases line up with TRBD1. The trim removed 0 bases at V and 10 bases at J, leaving 9 bases unmatched. This CDR3 is built from 17 residues. Germline V gene data show CDR1 as LNHNV and CDR2 as YYDKDF (reference sequence). The CDR3 DNA reads TGTGCCACCAGCAGAGATCGGCCCGGGACAGGGGAATCACCCCTCCACTTT. It encodes CATSRDRPGTGESPLHF. The full variable domain, completed using reference TRBV15 and TRBJ1-6, is DAMVIQNPRYQVTQFGKPVTLSCSQTLNHNVMYWYQQKSSQAPKLLFHYYDKDFNNEADTPDNFQSRRPNTSFCFLDIRSPGLGDTAMYLCATSRDRPGTGESPLHFGNGTRLTVT.

V is TRBV18 and J is TRBJ1-4; TRBD1 aligns across 7 bases. Germline lookup yields CDR1 KGHSH and CDR2 LQKENI. There are 15 residues in the CDR3. The junction had 5 bases not matched to a gene; V was cut back by 3 bases and J by 4 bases. The CDR3 sequence: CASSPRQGHNEKLFF. The CDR3 nucleotides are TGTGCCAGCTCACCTCGACAGGGCCATAATGAAAAACTGTTTTTT.

V gene TRBV5-4 combines with J gene TRBJ2-1, with D possibly TRBD2 on 7 matching bases. The CDR3 is made up of 16 amino acids. Germline values: CDR1 SGHNT, CDR2 YYREEE (reference sequence). Trimming stripped 0 bases from V and 0 bases from J, with 10 bases between. The CDR3 DNA is TGTGCCAGCAGCTTGGGAGGGGGGGGCTCCTACAATGAGCAGTTCTTC. It codes for CASSLGGGGSYNEQFF.

The chain recombines TRBV24-1 with TRBJ1-2, with 10 nucleotides matching TRBD1. There are 12 residues in the CDR3. Germline V gives CDR1 KGHDR, CDR2 SFDVKD. V trimming: 9 bases; J trimming: 4 bases; junction bases outside the gene matches: 1. This CDR3 is CATWDRGYGYTF. DNA of the CDR3: TGTGCCACCTGGGACAGGGGCTATGGCTACACCTTC.

The CDR3, as DNA: TGCAGTGCGAGTGACAGGTCGTTTGAGCAGTTCTTC. Its protein product is CSASDRSFEQFF. V gene TRBV20-1 combines with J gene TRBJ2-1; tentatively, D is TRBD1 (6 bases). V lost 6 bases and J lost 9, with 15 bases in between. Per the germline V gene, CDR1 is DFQATT and CDR2 is SNEGSKA (reference sequence). The CDR3 has 12 residues.

Turning to this clone: This sample also contains other DNA sequences that code for the same CDR3. This rearrangement joins TRBV2 to TRBJ1-6; 7 nucleotides agree with TRBD1. Germline V lookup: CDR1 SNHLY, CDR2 FYNNEI. This CDR3 is 14 amino acids long. V lost 7 bases, J lost 7 bases, and 7 bases stayed unmatched. The CDR3 nucleotides read TGTGCCAGCACCGAGGCAGGGGGAAATTCACCCCTCCACTTT. It is translated as CASTEAGGNSPLHF.

The gene calls are TRBV6-2 or TRBV6-3 and TRBJ2-1; 9 bases match TRBD2. The J segment lost 7 bases and the V segment lost 3 bases, leaving 7 bases of the junction unmatched. CDR1 is MNHEY and CDR2 is SVGEGT in the germline V gene. The CDR3 has 15 amino acids. The CDR3 sequence is CASSYAGGPRNEQFF. The CDR3 DNA reads as TGTGCCAGCAGTTATGCGGGAGGGCCTAGGAATGAGCAGTTCTTC.

Only one count was recorded for this clone. The rearrangement uses TRBV7-3 and TRBJ2-1, with D perhaps matching TRBD2 (5 bases). Trimming shortened V by 2 bases and J by 2 bases, and 13 bases separated the two germline ends. This CDR3 has 16 residues. The germline V gene has CDR1 SGHTA and CDR2 FQGTGA. CDR3 in DNA: TGTGCCAGCAGCTTAGGGGTGGCGGGTGCCTACAATGAGCAGTTCTTC. Amino acid sequence: CASSLGVAGAYNEQFF.

The V and J genes are TRBV9 and TRBJ2-7; D is undetermined. Germline values: CDR1 SGDLS, CDR2 YYNGEE. Trimming left V 3 bases short and J 5 bases short, with 12 bases between. The CDR3 length is 13 residues. The chain's CDR3 is CASSGGLAHEQYF. The CDR3 coding sequence is TGTGCCAGCAGCGGTGGCCTGGCCCACGAGCAGTACTTC. Together with reference TRBV9 and TRBJ2-7, the CDR3 gives the full variable domain: DSGVTQTPKHLITATGQRVTLRCSPRSGDLSVYWYQQSLDQGLQFLIQYYNGEERAKGNILERFSAQQFPDLHSELNLSSLELGDSALYFCASSGGLAHEQYFGPGTRLTVT.

The chain carries TRBV19 and TRBJ2-5, with 8 bases that match TRBD1. CDR3 length: 14 amino acids. V shed 5 bases and J 3 bases; nucleotides not matched to a gene: 5. Germline V lookup: CDR1 LNHDA, CDR2 SQIVND (reference sequence). The CDR3 bases are TGTGCCAGTAGTCCCCGGACAGGGAAAGAGACCCAGTACTTC. Protein: CASSPRTGKETQYF.

This clone was detected only once. V and J are TRBV30 and TRBJ1-5; 10 bases align to TRBD1. The CDR3 extends over 14 amino acids. The V and J ends lost 2 bases and 9 bases, in that order; junction bases with no gene match: 7. Germline V gene data show CDR1 as GTSNPN and CDR2 as SVGIG (reference sequence). The CDR3 coding sequence is TGTGCCTGGAGTCCTAGACAGGGGGCCCCGCCCCAGCATTTT. This translates into CAWSPRQGAPPQHF.

The chain uses TRBV5-5 and TRBJ1-2, with 11 bases identical to TRBD1. With 4 bases clipped from V and 8 bases from J, the junction kept 10 bases outside the gene matches. Germline CDR1 reads SGHKS; CDR2 reads YYEKEE (reference sequence). This CDR3 has 15 amino acids. The CDR3 DNA sequence: TGTGCCAGCAGCGCGGACGGACAGGGGGCGCGGGGCTACACCTTC. Amino acids: CASSADGQGARGYTF. The entire variable domain, with the rest obtained from reference TRBV5-5 and TRBJ1-2, is as follows: DAGVTQSPTHLIKTRGQQVTLRCSPISGHKSVSWYQQVLGQGPQFIFQYYEKEERGRGNFPDRFSARQFPNYSSELNVNALLLGDSALYLCASSADGQGARGYTFGSGTRLTVV.

J is TRBJ1-1 and V is TRBV28; TRBD1 agrees at 8 bases. The germline V gene has CDR1 MDHEN and CDR2 SYDVKM. After removal of 5 bases from V and 0 bases from J, the junction contained 8 bases not matched to a gene. The CDR3 has 16 amino acids. The CDR3 region is CASSVGQAFMNTEAFF. CDR3 DNA: TGTGCCAGCAGTGTGGGACAGGCATTTATGAACACTGAAGCTTTCTTT.

V gene TRBV6-4 combines with J gene TRBJ2-1; 7 bases are a match to TRBD2. The germline V gene has CDR1 MRHNA and CDR2 SNTAGT. This CDR3 is 14 amino acids long. V lost 5 bases, J lost 2 bases, and 3 bases stayed unmatched. DNA of the CDR3: TGTGCCAGCAGTCGGGGGGAACCCTACAATGAGCAGTTCTTC. Its protein product is CASSRGEPYNEQFF.

The gene calls are TRBV5-1 and TRBJ2-2, with a tentative D call TRBD2 (5 bases). Trimming pared 3 bases from V and 1 base from J, leaving 13 bases between. There are 16 residues in the CDR3. The germline V gene has CDR1 SGHRS and CDR2 YFSETQ. CDR3: CASSWAGRGNTGELFF. For the CDR3, the DNA is TGCGCCAGCAGCTGGGCGGGCCGCGGGAACACCGGGGAGCTGTTTTTT.

This chain joins TRBV4-3 and TRBJ1-5; D is uncertain. The V end lost 3 bases, the J end lost 4 bases, and 7 bases lay between the germline ends. Germline values: CDR1 LGHNA, CDR2 YSLEER. The CDR3 loop spans 13 amino acids. This CDR3 reads CASSQDWNQPQHF. The CDR3 DNA reads TGCGCCAGCAGCCAGGACTGGAATCAGCCCCAGCATTTT.

The chain employs TRBV25-1 and TRBJ1-5; D is possibly TRBD1 (6 bases). Germline V CDR1 and CDR2: MGHDK, SYGVNS. The CDR3 covers 14 residues. The V and J ends lost 2 bases and 1 base respectively, with 6 bases between them. Here the CDR3 reads CASSETGSNQPQHF. CDR3 nucleotide sequence: TGTGCCAGCAGTGAAACAGGGAGCAATCAGCCCCAGCATTTT.

The chain carries TRBV7-3 and TRBJ2-5, with D possibly TRBD2 on 5 matching bases. The CDR3 is 15 amino acids. CDR1 is SGHTA, CDR2 FQGTGA, per germline. Trimming stripped 0 bases from V and 4 bases from J, with 12 bases between. The CDR3 DNA sequence: TGTGCCAGCAGCTTAACTACCGGGGTTGGAGAGACCCAGTACTTC. Protein product: CASSLTTGVGETQYF.

The gene calls are TRBV5-4 and TRBJ2-2, with TRBD2 matching over 11 bases. Germline V gene lookup returns CDR1 SGHNT and CDR2 YYREEE (reference sequence). With 4 bases clipped from V and 0 bases from J, the junction kept 8 bases outside the gene matches. There are 18 residues in the CDR3. CDR3 bases: TGTGCCAGCAGCCAAGGACCTAGCGGGGGGACGAACACCGGGGAGCTGTTTTTT. It codes for CASSQGPSGGTNTGELFF.

This clone has a single count. J is TRBJ2-3 and V is TRBV5-1; D possibly corresponds to TRBD2 (5 bases). The V end lost 7 bases, the J end lost 0 bases, and 12 bases lay between the germline ends. Germline V CDR1 and CDR2: SGHRS, YFSETQ. This CDR3 has 14 amino acids. CDR3 DNA sequence: TGCGCCAGCGGCACTAGGTCCAGCACAGATACGCAGTATTTT. It specifies CASGTRSSTDTQYF.